One and the same sample provided the 9 T cell receptor beta chains below, sequenced in a study of sequential checkpoint blockade in melanoma. Sequencing used immunoSEQ multiplex PCR; TCRdb keeps in-frame clones, though not all of them. The top ten hold 9.5% to 15% of the sample, which has about 38,000 clones, about 88% seen once. Treatment described: randomized to nivolumab then ipilimumab (arm A) or the reverse (arm B). The sequenced sample was CD8+ T cells sorted from blood (inferred from file names), obtained from a patient given nivolumab and ipilimumab in sequence. The receptors stem from a human donor with melanoma.

This clone was counted between two and nine times. The gene calls are TRBV14 and TRBJ2-7; D is perhaps TRBD1 (5 bases). Per germline, CDR1 SGHDN and CDR2 FVKESK. V was shortened by 1 base and J by 2 bases, with 9 bases between the two germline ends. This CDR3 has 14 amino acids. The CDR3 nucleotides read TGTGCCAGCAGCCAAGGGACCAGGGCCTACGAGCAGTACTTC. Translating gives CASSQGTRAYEQYF. The full variable domain, with the rest looked up from reference TRBV14 and TRBJ2-7, is EAGVTQFPSHSVIEKGQTVTLRCDPISGHDNLYWYRRVMGKEIKFLLHFVKESKQDESGMPNNRFLAERTGGTYSTLKVQPAELEDSGVYFCASSQGTRAYEQYFGPGTRLTVT.

This clone was detected once. The chain couples TRBV27 to TRBJ2-1; D may be TRBD1 (6 bases). Germline V gene sequence: CDR1 MNHEY, CDR2 SMNVEV (reference sequence). The V and J ends lost 2 bases and 10 bases respectively, with 6 bases between them. The CDR3 is made up of 11 amino acids. The CDR3 sequence: CASSLGQEQFF. In DNA, the CDR3 is TGTGCCAGCAGTTTAGGACAGGAGCAGTTCTTC.

The chain links TRBV9 to TRBJ2-3, with 9 bases fitting TRBD2. From germline, CDR1 is SGDLS and CDR2 YYNGEE. This CDR3 contains 18 residues. Losses at the gene ends were 0 bases for V and 9 bases for J; bases not matched to a gene: 17. CDR3 nucleotide sequence: TGTGCCAGCAGCGTAGCGGAGCGGGAGGCCCTCTTTCAAGGGACGCAGTATTTT. This translates into CASSVAEREALFQGTQYF.

The chain recombines TRBV28 with TRBJ2-7; 9 bases are a match to TRBD1. The CDR3 loop spans 15 amino acids. V shed 6 bases and J 2 bases; nucleotides not matched to a gene: 8. CDR1 is MDHEN, CDR2 SYDVKM, per germline. The CDR3 region has the DNA TGTGCCAGCAGGGGAAGACAGGGGGGAACCTACGAGCAGTACTTC. It codes for CASRGRQGGTYEQYF.

The chain joins TRBV6-1 to TRBJ1-2; D remains ambiguous. Germline V gene data show CDR1 as MNHNS and CDR2 as SASEGT. This CDR3 has 13 amino acids. The V and J ends lost 5 bases and 4 bases respectively, with 11 bases between them. This CDR3 reads CASSPTRVYGYTF. The CDR3 DNA is TGTGCCAGCAGTCCGACGAGGGTCTATGGCTACACCTTC.

This chain joins TRBV29-1 and TRBJ2-7; weak D call: TRBD1 (6 bases). Trimming shortened V by 6 bases and J by 3 bases, and 9 bases separated the two germline ends. Per germline, CDR1 SQVTM and CDR2 ANQGSEA. The CDR3 consists of 11 residues. This chain's CDR3 is CSVRTDYEQYF. The CDR3 DNA reads TGCAGCGTCAGGACAGACTACGAGCAGTACTTC.

The chain employs TRBV6-5 and TRBJ2-5; D remains ambiguous. Per the germline V gene, CDR1 is MNHEY and CDR2 is SVGAGI. Trimming took 0 bases from V and 2 from J, leaving 13 bases between them. The CDR3 has 16 amino acids. The CDR3 nucleotides read TGTGCCAGCAGTTACTCGAGCGCCTGGCAGCAAGAGACCCAGTACTTC. It translates to CASSYSSAWQQETQYF.

The chain employs TRBV7-8 and TRBJ2-1; TRBD2 might be the D (6 bases). Germline values: CDR1 SGHVS, CDR2 FQNEAQ. The CDR3 sequence is 14 residues long. Deletions cut 1 base from V and 12 bases from J, with 16 bases between. The CDR3 reads CASSLGVLPGGQFF. The CDR3 nucleotides read TGTGCCAGCAGCTTAGGGGTTTTACCCGGGGGGCAGTTCTTC. The whole variable domain, remainder taken from reference TRBV7-8 and TRBJ2-1, is GAGVSQSPRYKVAKRGQDVALRCDPISGHVSLFWYQQALGQGPEFLTYFQNEAQLDKSGLPSDRFFAERPEGSVSTLKIQRTQQEDSAVYLCASSLGVLPGGQFFGPGTRLTVL.

V usage is TRBV6-5 and J usage is TRBJ2-3; the D gene is possibly TRBD2 (5 bases). The V and J ends lost 2 bases and 6 bases respectively, with 6 bases between them. The CDR3 length is 12 residues. CDR1 is MNHEY, CDR2 SVGAGI, per germline. CDR3 residues: CASSYPGDTQYF. DNA of the CDR3: TGTGCCAGCAGTTACCCGGGGGATACGCAGTATTTT.